These 8 T cell receptor beta chains came from one sample sequenced in a study of T cell repertoires in cytomegalovirus infection. MiXCR, applied by TCRdb to the reads, yields one record per CDR3 protein. The sample includes some 300,000 distinct CDR3 sequences, around 10% of them seen just once. Sequenced: PBMCs. The receptor source for this set is a human donor in good health (CMV status not recorded). Some clones in this sample may be carry-over from other donors' samples.

This clonotype was seen at least ten times. V is TRBV7-2 and J is TRBJ1-6; no clear D gene. The CDR3 contains 15 residues. V was shortened by 3 bases and J by 5 bases, with 11 bases between the two germline ends. Germline CDR1 reads SGHTA; CDR2 reads FQGNSA. The CDR3: CASSFRTGDNSPLHF. CDR3 nucleotide sequence: TGTGCCAGCAGCTTTCGGACGGGAGATAATTCACCCCTCCACTTT.

This clonotype came up many times. The chain joins TRBV7-2 to TRBJ2-1, with D possibly TRBD1 on 6 matching bases. The CDR3 consists of 15 residues. The V end was cut by 4 bases, the J end by 6 bases, with 16 bases between. Germline loops: CDR1 SGHTA, CDR2 FQGNSA. For the CDR3, the DNA is TGTGCCAGCAGCTCGAGGGACCTAGGGGGCAATGAGCAGTTCTTC. Its protein is CASSSRDLGGNEQFF.

This clonotype has at least ten counts. The rearrangement joins TRBV28 to TRBJ1-2; D gene unclear. The V gene lost 5 bases and the J gene lost 8 bases, with 9 bases spanning the gap. Germline loops: CDR1 MDHEN, CDR2 SYDVKM. This CDR3 has 11 amino acids. The CDR3 loop is CASSGPKGYTF. CDR3 nucleotides: TGTGCCAGCAGTGGGCCGAAGGGCTACACCTTC.

This clonotype was found many times. CDR3: CASSWTGTDTQYF. CDR3 sequence (DNA): TGTGCCAGCAGTTGGACAGGCACAGATACGCAGTATTTT. This chain connects TRBV7-2 to TRBJ2-3; TRBD1 is a possible D gene (6 bases). Germline lookup yields CDR1 SGHTA and CDR2 FQGNSA. This CDR3 comprises 13 residues. The germline V and J ends were trimmed by 6 bases and 1 base, with 8 bases remaining between them.

This clonotype appeared many times. J is TRBJ2-7 and V is TRBV20-1; 8 nucleotides agree with TRBD2. This CDR3 has 14 residues. Germline V gives CDR1 DFQATT, CDR2 SNEGSKA (reference sequence). V lost 4 bases and J lost 0; bases outside the gene matches: 5. The CDR3 DNA reads as TGCAGTGCTATAGCGGGGACGAGCTCCTACGAGCAGTACGTC. Protein product: CSAIAGTSSYEQYV.

This clonotype was counted many times. The chain has TRBV20-1 and TRBJ2-7; maybe TRBD1 (6 bases). V lost 4 bases and J 7 bases, leaving 29 bases between the germline ends. The germline V gene encodes CDR1 DFQATT and CDR2 SNEGSKA (reference sequence). This CDR3 is 17 amino acids long. CDR3 protein: CSATASGAEYVWGEQYF. The CDR3 region has the DNA TGCAGTGCTACCGCGTCAGGGGCCGAGTACGTTTGGGGGGAGCAGTACTTC.

This clonotype turned up a few times. The chain joins TRBV7-9 to TRBJ1-6; D is unresolved. The ends were cut back, 1 base at V and 10 bases at J, with 11 bases in the middle. Germline CDR1 and CDR2: SEHNR and FQNEAQ (reference sequence). This CDR3 has 14 amino acids. CDR3 protein: CASSLDPRSSPLHF. The CDR3 DNA reads as TGTGCCAGCAGCTTAGATCCCCGGTCATCACCCCTCCACTTT.

This clonotype was recorded many times. The chain links TRBV29-1 to TRBJ1-1; tentatively, D is TRBD1 (6 bases). With 0 bases removed from V and 4 bases from J, the gap between germline ends came to 15 bases. CDR1 is SQVTM and CDR2 is ANQGSEA in the germline V gene. CDR3 length equals 15 residues. The CDR3 coding sequence is TGCAGCGTTGAAGATCCTGGGGGCGAGGGCACTGAAGCTTTCTTT. Residues: CSVEDPGGEGTEAFF.